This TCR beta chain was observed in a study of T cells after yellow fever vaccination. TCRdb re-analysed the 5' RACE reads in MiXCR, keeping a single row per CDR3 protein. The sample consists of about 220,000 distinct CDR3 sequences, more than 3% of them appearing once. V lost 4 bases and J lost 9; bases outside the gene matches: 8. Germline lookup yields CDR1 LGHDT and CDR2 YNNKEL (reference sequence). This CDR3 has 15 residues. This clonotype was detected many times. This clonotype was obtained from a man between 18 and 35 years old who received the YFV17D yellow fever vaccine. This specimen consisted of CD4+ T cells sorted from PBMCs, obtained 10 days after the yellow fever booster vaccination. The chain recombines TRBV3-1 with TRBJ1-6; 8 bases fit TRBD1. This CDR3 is CASSPSAGGGSPLHF. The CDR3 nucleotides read TGTGCCAGCAGCCCTTCCGCAGGGGGCGGTTCACCCCTCCACTTT.